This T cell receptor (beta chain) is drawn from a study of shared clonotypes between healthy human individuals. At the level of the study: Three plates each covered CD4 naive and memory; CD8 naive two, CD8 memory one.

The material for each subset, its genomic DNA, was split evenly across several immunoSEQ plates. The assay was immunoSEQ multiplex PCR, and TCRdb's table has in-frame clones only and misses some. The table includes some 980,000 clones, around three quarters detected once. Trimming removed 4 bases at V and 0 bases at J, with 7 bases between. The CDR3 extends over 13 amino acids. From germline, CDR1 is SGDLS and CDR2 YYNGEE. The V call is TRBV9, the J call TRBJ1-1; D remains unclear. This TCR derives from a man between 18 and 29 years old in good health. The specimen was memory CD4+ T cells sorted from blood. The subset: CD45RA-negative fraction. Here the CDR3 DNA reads TGTGCCAGCAGCCGTAGTGTGAACACTGAAGCTTTCTTT. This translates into CASSRSVNTEAFF.